This TCR beta chain was profiled in a study of cytomegalovirus exposure and HLA in healthy donors. CDR3 length: 13 residues. V was pared by 8 bases and J by 7 bases, with 18 bases between. Per the germline V gene, CDR1 is SQVTM and CDR2 is ANQGSEA. Profiled with immunoSEQ multiplex PCR; TCRdb holds only in-frame clones, not every one. This sample yields approximately 88,000 clones, of which about four fifths are seen a single time; about 12% belongs to the top ten. Separate from the roughly 710-subject first cohort, the roughly 120-subject validation cohort was the one that the donors belonged to. The J gene is TRBJ2-1, the V gene TRBV29-1, with a weak D call TRBD1 (6 bases). Material: PBMCs. The receptor's source is a woman younger than 35 in good health and CMV-seropositive. The CDR3 region is CSPRDMVGNEQFF. The CDR3 DNA is TGCAGCCCCCGGGACATGGTCGGTAATGAGCAGTTCTTC.